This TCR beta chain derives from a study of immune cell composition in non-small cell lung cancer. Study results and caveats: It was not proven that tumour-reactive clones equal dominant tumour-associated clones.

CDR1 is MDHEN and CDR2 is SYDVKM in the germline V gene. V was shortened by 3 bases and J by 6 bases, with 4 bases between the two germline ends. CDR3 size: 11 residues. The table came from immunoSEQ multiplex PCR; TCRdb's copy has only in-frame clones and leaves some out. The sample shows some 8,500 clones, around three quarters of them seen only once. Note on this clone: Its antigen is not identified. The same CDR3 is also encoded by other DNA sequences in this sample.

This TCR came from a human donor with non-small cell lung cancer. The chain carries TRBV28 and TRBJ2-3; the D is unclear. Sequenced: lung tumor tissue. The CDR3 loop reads CASSLLDTQYF. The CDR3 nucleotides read TGTGCCAGCAGTTTGCTCGATACGCAGTATTTT.